This T cell receptor (beta chain) was identified during a study of cytomegalovirus exposure and HLA in healthy donors. Points from the study as a whole: Through in vitro validation, a few CMV-associated chains were shown to be specific for CMV antigens. A list of more than 150 TCR beta chains associated with cytomegalovirus was given. Reports described diagnosis of cytomegalovirus status by the classifier as highly specific and sensitive.

A note on this clone: Its cognate antigen is unknown.

Data came from immunoSEQ multiplex PCR; TCRdb stores just in-frame clones and leaves some out. Seen here are some 170,000 clones, around 96% observed once, and the top ten hold about 0.89%. The sequenced sample consisted of PBMCs. The TCR sequence derives from a woman aged 18-29 years in good health and CMV-seronegative.

The CDR3 spells CASSPGQTSEQYF. CDR3 in DNA: TGTGCCAGCAGCCCGGGACAGACCTCGGAGCAGTACTTC. The chain has TRBV6-5 and TRBJ2-7, with 7 bases identical to TRBD1. V trimming: 6 bases; J trimming: 7 bases; junction bases outside the gene matches: 9. This CDR3 comprises 13 residues. The germline gives CDR1 MNHEY, CDR2 SVGAGI.